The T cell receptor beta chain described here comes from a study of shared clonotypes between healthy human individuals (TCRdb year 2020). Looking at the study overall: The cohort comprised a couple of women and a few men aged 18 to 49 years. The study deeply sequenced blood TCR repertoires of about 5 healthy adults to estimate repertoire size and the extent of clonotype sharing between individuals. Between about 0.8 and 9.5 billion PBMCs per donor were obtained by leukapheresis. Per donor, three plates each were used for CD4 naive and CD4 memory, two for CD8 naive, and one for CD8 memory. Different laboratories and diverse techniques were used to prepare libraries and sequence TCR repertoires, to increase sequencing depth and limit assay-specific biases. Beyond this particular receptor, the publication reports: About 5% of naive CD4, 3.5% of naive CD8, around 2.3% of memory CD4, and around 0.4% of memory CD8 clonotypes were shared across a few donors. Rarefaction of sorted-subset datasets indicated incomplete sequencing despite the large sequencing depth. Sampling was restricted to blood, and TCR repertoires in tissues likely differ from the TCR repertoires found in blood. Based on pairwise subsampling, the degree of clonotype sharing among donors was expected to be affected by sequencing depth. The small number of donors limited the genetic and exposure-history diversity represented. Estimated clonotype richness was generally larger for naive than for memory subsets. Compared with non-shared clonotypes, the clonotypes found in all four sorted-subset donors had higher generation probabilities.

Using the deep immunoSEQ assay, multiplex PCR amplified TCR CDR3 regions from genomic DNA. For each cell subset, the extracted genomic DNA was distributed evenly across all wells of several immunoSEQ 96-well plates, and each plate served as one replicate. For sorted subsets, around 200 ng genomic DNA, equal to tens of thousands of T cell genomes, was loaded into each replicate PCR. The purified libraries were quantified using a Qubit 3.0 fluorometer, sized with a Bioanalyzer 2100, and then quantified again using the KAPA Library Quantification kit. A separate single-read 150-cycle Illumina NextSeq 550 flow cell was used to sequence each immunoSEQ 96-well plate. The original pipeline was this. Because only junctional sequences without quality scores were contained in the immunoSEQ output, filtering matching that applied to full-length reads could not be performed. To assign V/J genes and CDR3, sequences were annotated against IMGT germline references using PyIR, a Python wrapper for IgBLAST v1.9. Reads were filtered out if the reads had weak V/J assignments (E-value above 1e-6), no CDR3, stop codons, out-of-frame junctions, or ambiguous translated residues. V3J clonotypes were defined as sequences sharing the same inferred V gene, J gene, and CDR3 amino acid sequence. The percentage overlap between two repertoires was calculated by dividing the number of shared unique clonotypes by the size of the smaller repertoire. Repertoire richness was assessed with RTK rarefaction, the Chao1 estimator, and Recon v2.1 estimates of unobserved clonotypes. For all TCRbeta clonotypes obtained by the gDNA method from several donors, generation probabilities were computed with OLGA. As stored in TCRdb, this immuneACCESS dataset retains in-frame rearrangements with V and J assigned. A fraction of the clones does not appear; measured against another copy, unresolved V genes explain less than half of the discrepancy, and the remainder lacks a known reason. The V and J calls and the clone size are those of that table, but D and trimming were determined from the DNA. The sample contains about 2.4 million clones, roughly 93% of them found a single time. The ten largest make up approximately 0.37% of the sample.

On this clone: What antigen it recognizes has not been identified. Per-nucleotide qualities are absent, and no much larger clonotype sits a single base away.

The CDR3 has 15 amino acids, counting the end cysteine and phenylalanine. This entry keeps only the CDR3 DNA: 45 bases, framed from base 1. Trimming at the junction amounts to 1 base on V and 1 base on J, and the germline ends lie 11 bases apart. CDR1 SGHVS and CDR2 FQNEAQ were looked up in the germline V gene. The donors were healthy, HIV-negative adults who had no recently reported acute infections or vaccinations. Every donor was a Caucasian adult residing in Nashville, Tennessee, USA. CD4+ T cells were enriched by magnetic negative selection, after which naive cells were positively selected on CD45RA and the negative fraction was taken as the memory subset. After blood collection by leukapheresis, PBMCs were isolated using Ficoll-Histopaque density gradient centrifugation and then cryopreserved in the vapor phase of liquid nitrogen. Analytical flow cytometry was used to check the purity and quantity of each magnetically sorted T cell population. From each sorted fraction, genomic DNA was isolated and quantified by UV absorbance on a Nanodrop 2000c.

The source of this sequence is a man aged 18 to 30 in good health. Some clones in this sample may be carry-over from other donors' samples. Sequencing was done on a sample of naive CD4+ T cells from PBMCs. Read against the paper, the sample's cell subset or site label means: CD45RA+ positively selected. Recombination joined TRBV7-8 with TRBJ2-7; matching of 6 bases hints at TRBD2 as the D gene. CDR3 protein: CASSLGRLASYEQYF. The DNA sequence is TGTGCCAGCAGCTTAGGTCGGCTAGCGTCCTACGAGCAGTACTTC. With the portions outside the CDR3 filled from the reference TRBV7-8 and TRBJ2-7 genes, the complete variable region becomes GAGVSQSPRYKVAKRGQDVALRCDPISGHVSLFWYQQALGQGPEFLTYFQNEAQLDKSGLPSDRFFAERPEGSVSTLKIQRTQQEDSAVYLCASSLGRLASYEQYFGPGTRLTVT.